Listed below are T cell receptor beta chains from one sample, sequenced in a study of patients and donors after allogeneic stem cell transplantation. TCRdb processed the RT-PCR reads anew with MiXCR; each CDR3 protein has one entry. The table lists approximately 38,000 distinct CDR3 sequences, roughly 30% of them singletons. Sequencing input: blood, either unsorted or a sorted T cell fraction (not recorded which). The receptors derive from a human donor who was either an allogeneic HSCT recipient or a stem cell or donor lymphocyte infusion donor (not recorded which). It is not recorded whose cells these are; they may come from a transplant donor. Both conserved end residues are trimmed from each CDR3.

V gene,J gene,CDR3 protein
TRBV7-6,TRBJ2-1,ASSRTSGSAFYNEQF
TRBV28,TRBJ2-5,ASSFPLGRAPQETQY
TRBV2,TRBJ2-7,ASLQGLEQY
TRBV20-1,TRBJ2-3,SAPLAGRDTQY
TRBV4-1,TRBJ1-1,ASSRNVAGNGWNTEAF
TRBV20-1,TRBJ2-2,SAQTLNTGELF
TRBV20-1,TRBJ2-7,SAFPGAHFYEQY
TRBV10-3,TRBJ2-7,AISEPGPYLYEQY
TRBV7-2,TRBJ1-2,ASSPLDRANYGYT
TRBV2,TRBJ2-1,ASSAPKLGTKQF
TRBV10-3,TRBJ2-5,AIRGSQETQY
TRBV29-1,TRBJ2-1,SAPRVAGADEQF
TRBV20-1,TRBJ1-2,SARETTGALGGYT
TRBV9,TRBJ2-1,ASSRTSGPYNEQF
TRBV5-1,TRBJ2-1,ASSLDVGRSYNEQF
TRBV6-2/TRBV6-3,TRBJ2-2,ASKLDTGELF
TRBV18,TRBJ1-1,ASSRTGVTEAF
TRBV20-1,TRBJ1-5,SATRRTDRNQPQH
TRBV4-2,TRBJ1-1,ASSQQYGTEAF
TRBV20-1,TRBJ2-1,SAREGTVETSYNEQF
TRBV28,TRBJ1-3,ASSLTGSSGNTIY
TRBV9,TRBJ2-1,ASSVDSGQGEF
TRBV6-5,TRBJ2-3,ASTIRGSPTDTQY
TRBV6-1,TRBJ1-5,ASSELPQGNQPQH
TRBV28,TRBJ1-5,ASSPMTATSNQPQH
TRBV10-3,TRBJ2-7,AISAWEARGRGEQY
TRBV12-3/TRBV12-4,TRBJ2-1,ASTYNPSGRQQF
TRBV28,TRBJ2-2,ASSLSNTGELF
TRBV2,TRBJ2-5,ASSVDSQETQY
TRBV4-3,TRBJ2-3,ASSQDRILEQGAPDTQY
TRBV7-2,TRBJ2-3,ASSLPGLAGAVDTQY
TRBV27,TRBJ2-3,ASSTLRLTSTDTQY
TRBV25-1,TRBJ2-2,ASSEGGLAGDTGELF
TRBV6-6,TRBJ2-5,ASSYSKAVQETQY
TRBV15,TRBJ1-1,ATSRDGVVEGTF
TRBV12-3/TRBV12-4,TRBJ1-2,ASSLAGRYYGYT
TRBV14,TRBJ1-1,ASSLTRGELYYTEAF
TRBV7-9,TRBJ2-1,ASSLDTSTYSEQF
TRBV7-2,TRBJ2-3,ASSVKGGTDTQY
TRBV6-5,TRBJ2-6,ASRRTGYSSSGANVLT
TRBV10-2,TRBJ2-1,ASRLAGSSYNEQF
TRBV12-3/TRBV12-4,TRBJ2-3,ASSSYDRTDTQY